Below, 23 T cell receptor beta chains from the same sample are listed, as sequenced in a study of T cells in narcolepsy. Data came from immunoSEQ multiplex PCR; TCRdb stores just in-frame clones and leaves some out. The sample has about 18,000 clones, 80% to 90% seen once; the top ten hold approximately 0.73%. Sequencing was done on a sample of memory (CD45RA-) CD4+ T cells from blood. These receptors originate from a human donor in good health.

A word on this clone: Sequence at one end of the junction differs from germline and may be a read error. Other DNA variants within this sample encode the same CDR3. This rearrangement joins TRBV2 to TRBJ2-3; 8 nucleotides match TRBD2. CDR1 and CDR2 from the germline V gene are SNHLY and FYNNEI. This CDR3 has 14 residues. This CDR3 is CASITSGSTDTQYF. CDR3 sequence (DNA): TGTGCCAGCATAACTAGCGGTAGCACGGATACGCAGTATTTT.

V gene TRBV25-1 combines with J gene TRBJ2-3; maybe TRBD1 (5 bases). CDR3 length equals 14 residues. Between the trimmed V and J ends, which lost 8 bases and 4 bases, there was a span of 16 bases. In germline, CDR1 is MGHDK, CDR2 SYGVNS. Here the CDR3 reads CASQAATASDTQYF. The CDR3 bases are TGTGCCAGCCAAGCAGCGACAGCGTCAGATACGCAGTATTTT. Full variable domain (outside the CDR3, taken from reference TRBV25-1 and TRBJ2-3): EADIYQTPRYLVIGTGKKITLECSQTMGHDKMYWYQQDPGMELHLIHYSYGVNSTEKGDLSSESTVSRIRTEHFPLTLESARPSHTSQYLCASQAATASDTQYFGPGTRLTVL.

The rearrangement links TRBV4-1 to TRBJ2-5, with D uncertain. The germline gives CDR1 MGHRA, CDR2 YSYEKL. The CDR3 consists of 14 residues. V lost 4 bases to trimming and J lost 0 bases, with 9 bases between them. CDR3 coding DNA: TGCGCCAGCAGCCGCGCGGAGAACCAAGAGACCCAGTACTTC. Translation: CASSRAENQETQYF.

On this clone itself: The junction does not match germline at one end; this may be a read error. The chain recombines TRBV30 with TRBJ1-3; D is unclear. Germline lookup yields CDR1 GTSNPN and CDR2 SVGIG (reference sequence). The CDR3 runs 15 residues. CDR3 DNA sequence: TGTGCCGGGAGCTCGGGGTTGACCTCTGGAAACACCATATATTTT. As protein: CAGSSGLTSGNTIYF.

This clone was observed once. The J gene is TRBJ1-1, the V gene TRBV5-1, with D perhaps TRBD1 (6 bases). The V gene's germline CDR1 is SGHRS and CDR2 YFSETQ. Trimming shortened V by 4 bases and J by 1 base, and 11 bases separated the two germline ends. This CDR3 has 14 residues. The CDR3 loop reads CASSEQGQNTEAFF. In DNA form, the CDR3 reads TGCGCCAGCAGCGAACAGGGTCAGAACACTGAAGCTTTCTTT.

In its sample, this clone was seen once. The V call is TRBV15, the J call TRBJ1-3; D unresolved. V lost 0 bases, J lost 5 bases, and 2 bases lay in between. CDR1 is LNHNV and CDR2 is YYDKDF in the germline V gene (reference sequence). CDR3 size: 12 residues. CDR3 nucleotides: TGTGCCACCAGCAGAGACCGAAACACCATATATTTT. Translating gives CATSRDRNTIYF.

CDR3 sequence reads: CAWTIGTVGEKLFF. CDR3 coding DNA: TGTGCCTGGACAATTGGGACGGTGGGTGAAAAACTGTTTTTT. J is TRBJ1-4 and V is TRBV30; tentatively, D is TRBD1 (5 bases). Germline V CDR1 and CDR2: GTSNPN, SVGIG (reference sequence). V lost 4 bases and J 7 bases, leaving 16 bases between the germline ends. The CDR3 runs to 14 residues. The whole variable domain, remainder taken from reference TRBV30 and TRBJ1-4, is SQTIHQWPATLVQPVGSPLSLECTVEGTSNPNLYWYRQAAGRGLQLLFYSVGIGQISSEVPQNLSASRPQDRQFILSSKKLLLSDSGFYLCAWTIGTVGEKLFFGSGTQLSVL.

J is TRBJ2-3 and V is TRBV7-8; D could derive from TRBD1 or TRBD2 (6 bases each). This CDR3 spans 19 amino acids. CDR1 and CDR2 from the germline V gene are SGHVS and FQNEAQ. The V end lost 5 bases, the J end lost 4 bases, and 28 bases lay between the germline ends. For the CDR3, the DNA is TGTGCCAGCAGCCCTACGACAGGCGGAGGGGGACGTGATGCAGATACGCAGTATTTT. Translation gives CASSPTTGGGGRDADTQYF.

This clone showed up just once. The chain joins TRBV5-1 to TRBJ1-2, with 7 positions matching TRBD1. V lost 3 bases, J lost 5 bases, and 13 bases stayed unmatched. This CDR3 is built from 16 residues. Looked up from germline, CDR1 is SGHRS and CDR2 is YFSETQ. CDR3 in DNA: TGCGCCAGCAGCTCGACCGAAAACAGGGGTTTTTATGGCTACACCTTC. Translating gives CASSSTENRGFYGYTF.

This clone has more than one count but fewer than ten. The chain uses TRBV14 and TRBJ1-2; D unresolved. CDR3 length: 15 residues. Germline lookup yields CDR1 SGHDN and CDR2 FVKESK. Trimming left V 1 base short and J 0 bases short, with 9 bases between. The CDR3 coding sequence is TGTGCCAGCAGCCAAGTGGCGGTAGCTAACTATGGCTACACCTTC. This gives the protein CASSQVAVANYGYTF.

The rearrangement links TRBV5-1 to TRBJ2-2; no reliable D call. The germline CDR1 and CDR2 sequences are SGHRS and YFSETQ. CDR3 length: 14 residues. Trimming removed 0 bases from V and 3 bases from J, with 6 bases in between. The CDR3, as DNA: TGCGCCAGCAGCTTGGCCTTGGACACCGGGGAGCTGTTTTTT. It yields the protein CASSLALDTGELFF. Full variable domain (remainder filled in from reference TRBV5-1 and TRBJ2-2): KAGVTQTPRYLIKTRGQQVTLSCSPISGHRSVSWYQQTPGQGLQFLFEYFSETQRNKGNFPGRFSGRQFSNSRSEMNVSTLELGDSALYLCASSLALDTGELFFGEGSRLTVL.

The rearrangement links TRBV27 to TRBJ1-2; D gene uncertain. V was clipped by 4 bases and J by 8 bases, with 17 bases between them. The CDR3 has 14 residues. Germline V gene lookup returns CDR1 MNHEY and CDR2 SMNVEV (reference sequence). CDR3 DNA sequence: TGTGCCAGCAGTTCTCGGGTCGGCCCTACCGGCTACACCTTC. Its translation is CASSSRVGPTGYTF.

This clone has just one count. DNA for the CDR3: TGCGCCAGCAGCCGCCTGTGGGGGGCCACAACTAATGAAAAACTGTTTTTT. This translates into CASSRLWGATTNEKLFF. The chain joins TRBV4-1 to TRBJ1-4; D possibly corresponds to TRBD1 (6 bases). V lost 4 bases and J lost 0, with 15 bases in between. Germline lookup yields CDR1 MGHRA and CDR2 YSYEKL. This CDR3 is built from 17 residues.

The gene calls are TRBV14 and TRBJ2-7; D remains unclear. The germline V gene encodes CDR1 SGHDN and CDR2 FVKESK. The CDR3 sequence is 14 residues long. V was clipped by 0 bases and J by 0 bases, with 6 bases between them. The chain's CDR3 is CASSQDIVSYEQYF. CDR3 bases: TGTGCCAGCAGCCAAGATATTGTCTCCTACGAGCAGTACTTC.

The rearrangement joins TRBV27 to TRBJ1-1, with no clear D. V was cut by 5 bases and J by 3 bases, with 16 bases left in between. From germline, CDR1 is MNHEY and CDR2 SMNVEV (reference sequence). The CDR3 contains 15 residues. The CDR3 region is CASSLTMGMDTEAFF. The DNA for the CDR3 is TGTGCCAGCAGTCTGACGATGGGTATGGACACTGAAGCTTTCTTT.

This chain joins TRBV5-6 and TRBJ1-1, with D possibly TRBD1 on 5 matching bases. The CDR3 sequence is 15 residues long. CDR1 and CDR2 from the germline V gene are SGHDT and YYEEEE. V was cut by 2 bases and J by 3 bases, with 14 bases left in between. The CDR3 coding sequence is TGTGCCAGCAGCTTTGAAAGGGGAGGTGACACTGAAGCTTTCTTT. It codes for CASSFERGGDTEAFF.

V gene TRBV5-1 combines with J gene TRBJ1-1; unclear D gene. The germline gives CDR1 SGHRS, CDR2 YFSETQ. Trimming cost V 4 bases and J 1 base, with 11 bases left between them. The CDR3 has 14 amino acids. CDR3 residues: CASSRGSGNTEAFF. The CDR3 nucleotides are TGCGCCAGCAGCCGCGGGTCGGGGAACACTGAAGCTTTCTTT.

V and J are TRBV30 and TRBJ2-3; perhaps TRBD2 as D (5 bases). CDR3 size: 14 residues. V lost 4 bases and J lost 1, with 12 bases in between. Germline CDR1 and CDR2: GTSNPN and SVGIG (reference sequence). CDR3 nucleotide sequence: TGTGCCTGGAACGGCGTGGGAGGCACAGATACGCAGTATTTT. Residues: CAWNGVGGTDTQYF.

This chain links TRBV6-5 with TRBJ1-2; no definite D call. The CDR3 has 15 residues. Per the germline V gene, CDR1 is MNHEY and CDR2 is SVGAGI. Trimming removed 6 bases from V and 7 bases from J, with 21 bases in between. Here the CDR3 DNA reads TGTGCCAGCAGAGCAACGCGGACGGAAATCCGTGGCTACACCTTC. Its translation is CASRATRTEIRGYTF.

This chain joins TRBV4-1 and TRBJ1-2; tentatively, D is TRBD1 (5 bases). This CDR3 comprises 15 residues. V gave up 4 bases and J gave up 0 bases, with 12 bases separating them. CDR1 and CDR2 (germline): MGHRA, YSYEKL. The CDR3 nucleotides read TGCGCCAGCAGCCTGGGGACCGCCGCTAACTATGGCTACACCTTC. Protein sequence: CASSLGTAANYGYTF.

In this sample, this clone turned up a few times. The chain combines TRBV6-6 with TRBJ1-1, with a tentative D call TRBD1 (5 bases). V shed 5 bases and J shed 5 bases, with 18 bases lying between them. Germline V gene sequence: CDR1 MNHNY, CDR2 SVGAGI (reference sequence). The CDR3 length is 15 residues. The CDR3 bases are TGTGCCAGCAGTCCAGGGACTGCGTGGGGGACTGAAGCTTTCTTT. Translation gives CASSPGTAWGTEAFF.

CDR3 coding DNA: TGCGCCAGCAGCTTGACGACTAGCGGGGGGTTGGATACGCAGTATTTT. Residues: CASSLTTSGGLDTQYF. The rearrangement joins TRBV5-1 to TRBJ2-3; 13 bases are a match to TRBD2. CDR1 is SGHRS, CDR2 YFSETQ, per germline. The length of the CDR3 is 16 residues. Trimming cost V 1 base and J 6 bases; bases outside gene matches: 5.

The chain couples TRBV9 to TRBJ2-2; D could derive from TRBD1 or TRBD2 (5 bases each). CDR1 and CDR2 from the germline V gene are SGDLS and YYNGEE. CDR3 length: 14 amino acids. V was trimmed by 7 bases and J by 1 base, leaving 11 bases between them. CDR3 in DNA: TGTGCCAGCCGGGCAGGGAGGAACACCGGGGAGCTGTTTTTT. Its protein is CASRAGRNTGELFF.